This T cell receptor (beta chain) was sequenced for a study of memory CD8 T cells in hepatitis C reinfection. Background on the study: A couple of donors resolved primary infection, then developed chronic reinfection. Pre-reinfection samples were taken 55 to 20 weeks before detection.

Noted time point: pre-reinfection, 55 to 20 weeks before reinfection detection. The sorted cells went straight to TCR sequencing with no prior in vitro expansion. At all three reinfection time points, viable CD3+ CD8+ CD45RO- cells from a couple of donors served as controls. The data were produced by immunoSEQ multiplex PCR, yet TCRdb's version contains in-frame clones alone and is incomplete. The data contain approximately 52,000 clones, approximately 89% of them singletons. The V and J ends lost 0 bases and 5 bases respectively, with 13 bases between them. Germline V lookup: CDR1 SGHDT, CDR2 YYEEEE. This CDR3 contains 15 residues.

Sequences were obtained from naive CD8+ T cells sorted from blood. The chain employs TRBV5-6 and TRBJ2-3; maybe TRBD2 (5 bases). The TCR was taken from a man between 18 and 35 years old with hepatitis C virus infection. CDR3 nucleotide sequence: TGTGCCAGCAGCTTGGGTGGGAGTCCGGTAGATACGCAGTATTTT. Translated: CASSLGGSPVDTQYF.